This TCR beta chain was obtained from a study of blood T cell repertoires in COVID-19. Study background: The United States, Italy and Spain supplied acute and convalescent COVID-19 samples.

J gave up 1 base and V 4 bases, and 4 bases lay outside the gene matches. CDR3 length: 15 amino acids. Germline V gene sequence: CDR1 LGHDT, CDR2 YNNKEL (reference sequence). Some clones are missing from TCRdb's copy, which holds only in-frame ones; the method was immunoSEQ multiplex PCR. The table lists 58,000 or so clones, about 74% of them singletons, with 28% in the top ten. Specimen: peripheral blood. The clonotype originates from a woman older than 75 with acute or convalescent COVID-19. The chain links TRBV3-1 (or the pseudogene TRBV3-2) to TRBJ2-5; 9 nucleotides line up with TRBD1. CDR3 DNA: TGTGCCAGCAGCCGGTGGGACAGGGTCCAAGAGACCCAGTACTTC. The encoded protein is CASSRWDRVQETQYF.